Sequencing of this T cell receptor beta chain was carried out in a study of control samples from healthy donors and cancer patients. Profiled with immunoSEQ multiplex PCR; TCRdb holds only in-frame clones, not every one. The sample shows more than 85,000 clones, roughly 90% of them seen only once. Trimming pared 0 bases from V and 6 bases from J, leaving 7 bases between. The CDR3 runs to 14 residues. The germline V gene has CDR1 SGHRS and CDR2 YFSETQ. The chain is built from TRBV5-1 and TRBJ1-6; D remains unclear. The sample was blood. The TCR comes from a woman between 50 and 59 years old in good health. DNA for the CDR3: TGCGCCAGCAGCTTGGGGCAGCTTAATTCACCCCTCCACTTT. The encoded protein is CASSLGQLNSPLHF.